This TCR beta chain is from a study of shared clonotypes between healthy human individuals. Overall study results and limits: Of the naive CD4 clonotypes, around 4.9% were shared across four donors.

Some clones are missing from TCRdb's copy, which holds only in-frame ones; the method was immunoSEQ multiplex PCR. The sample holds over a million clones; roughly 74% are singletons and the top ten take 0.6% to 0.7%. This clone has only one observation. What it binds is not known. Germline lookup yields CDR1 MDHEN and CDR2 SYDVKM. The V end lost 2 bases, the J end lost 1 base, and 14 bases lay between the germline ends. This CDR3 is built from 16 residues. This clonotype was sampled from a young man in good health. Some clones in this sample may be carry-over from other donors' samples. Sequencing was carried out using memory CD4+ T cells from PBMCs. The subset denotes: CD45RA-negative fraction. The V and J genes are TRBV28 and TRBJ2-5; a weak D match, TRBD1 (6 bases). CDR3 in amino acids: CASSLGPGALQETQYF. The CDR3 DNA reads as TGTGCCAGCAGTTTAGGGCCAGGGGCACTCCAAGAGACCCAGTACTTC.